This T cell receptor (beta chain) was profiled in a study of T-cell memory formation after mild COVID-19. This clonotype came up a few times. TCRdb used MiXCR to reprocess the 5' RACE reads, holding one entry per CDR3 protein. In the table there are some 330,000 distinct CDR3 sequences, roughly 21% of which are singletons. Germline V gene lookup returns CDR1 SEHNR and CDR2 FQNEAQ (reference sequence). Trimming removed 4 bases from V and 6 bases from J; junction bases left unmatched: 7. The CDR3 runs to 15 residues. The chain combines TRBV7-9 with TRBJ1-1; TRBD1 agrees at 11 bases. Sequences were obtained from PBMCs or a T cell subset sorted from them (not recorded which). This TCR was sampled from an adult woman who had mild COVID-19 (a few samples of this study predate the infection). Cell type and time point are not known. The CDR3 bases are TGTGCCAGCAGCTCCGGACAGGGGGCGGTCGCTGAAGCTTTCTTT. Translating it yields CASSSGQGAVAEAFF.